The entry below describes one TCR beta chain. Produced via immunoSEQ multiplex PCR; TCRdb's table is partial and in-frame only. The sample carries more than 100,000 clones, about 87% recorded once. Trimming cost V 4 bases and J 1 base, with 19 bases left between them. In germline, CDR1 is LNHDA, CDR2 SQIVND (reference sequence). The CDR3 length is 17 residues. This sample is part of a study of blood T cell repertoires in COVID-19. The chain has TRBV19 and TRBJ1-1; maybe TRBD1 (6 bases). The sample was peripheral blood. This TCR was recovered from a woman in her fifties or sixties with acute or convalescent COVID-19. The CDR3 spells CASSTPGRGARNTEAFF. The CDR3 nucleotides are TGTGCCAGTAGTACCCCGGGCAGGGGCGCAAGGAACACTGAAGCTTTCTTT.